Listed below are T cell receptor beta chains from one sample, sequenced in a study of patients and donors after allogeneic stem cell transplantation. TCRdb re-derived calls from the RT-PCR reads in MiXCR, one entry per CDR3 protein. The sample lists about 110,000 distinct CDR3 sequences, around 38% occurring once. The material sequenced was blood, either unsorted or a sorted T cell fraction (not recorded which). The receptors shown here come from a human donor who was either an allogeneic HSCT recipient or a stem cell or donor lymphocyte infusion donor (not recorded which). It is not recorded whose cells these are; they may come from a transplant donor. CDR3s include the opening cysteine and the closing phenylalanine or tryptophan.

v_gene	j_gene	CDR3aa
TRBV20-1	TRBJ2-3	CSATAAARVADTQYF
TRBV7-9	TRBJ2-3	CASSSTDTQYF
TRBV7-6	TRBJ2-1	CASSLRDNYLGSVDNEQFF
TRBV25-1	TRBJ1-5	CASSSGGSQPQHF
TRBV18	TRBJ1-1	CASSPPTGRGTEAFF
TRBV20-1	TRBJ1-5	CSATQRHSNQPQHF
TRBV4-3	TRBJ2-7	CASSQEAAGGLEQYF
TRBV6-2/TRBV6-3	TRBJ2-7	CASTPNLAAAYEQYF
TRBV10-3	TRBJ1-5	CAISESGQGNQPQHF
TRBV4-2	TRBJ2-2	CASSQVGREGSSGELFF
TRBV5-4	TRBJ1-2	CASSPSTGRYGYTF
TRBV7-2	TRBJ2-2	CASRDRTSGSTGELFF
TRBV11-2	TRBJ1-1	CASSSGQYLLGGEAFF
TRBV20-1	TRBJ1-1	CSARVPAVEAFF
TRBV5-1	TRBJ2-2	CASSLAGLLANTGELFF
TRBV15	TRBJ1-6	CATSSFTGDNSPLHF
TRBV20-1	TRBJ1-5	CSARKGFGQPQHF
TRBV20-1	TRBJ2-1	CSGDREHPNEQFF
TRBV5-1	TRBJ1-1	CASSWTLNTEAFF
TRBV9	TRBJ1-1	CASSVGTGGEAFF
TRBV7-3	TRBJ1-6	CASSFDHNSPLHF
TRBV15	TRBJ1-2	CATSRAPSGSVYGYTF
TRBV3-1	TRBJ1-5	CASSRGRGELSNQPQHF
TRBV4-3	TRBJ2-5	CASSPGTPISQETQYF
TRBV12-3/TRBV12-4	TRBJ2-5	CASTHSGTQYF
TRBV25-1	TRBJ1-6	CASSLGTSPLHF
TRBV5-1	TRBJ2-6	CAITTLPSGANVLTF
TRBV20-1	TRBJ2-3	CSARGDTNTQYF
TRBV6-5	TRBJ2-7	CASSLDRGFYEQYF